This T cell receptor beta chain emerged from a study of blood T cell repertoires in COVID-19 (dated by TCRdb to the early 2020s). Describing the broader study: The collaborator samples originated in the United States, Italy and Spain and spanned the acute and convalescent phases of COVID-19. The prospective study material was composed of cDNA or gDNA derived from T cells, B-cell-depleted T cells, or PBMCs. Deeply sampled blood TCRbeta repertoires from subjects exposed to, actively infected with, or recovered from COVID-19 were included in the dataset. The repertoires were released in a freely available public database intended as a resource for research on the immune response to SARS-CoV-2. The samples were drawn from two sources: the first 160 participants of the ongoing ImmuneRACE study, and 1,000 to 1,500 subjects contributed by 6 global collaborators. Sample metadata almost always included a de-identified subject ID, COVID-19 status, age in years and sex. HLA class I and class II types, where available, came from metadata supplied by the sample provider rather than from assay-based typing. Overall study results and their limits: Clinical and demographic metadata were provided uncurated, with the amount varying by source and participant.

TCRbeta CDR3 regions were amplified from genomic DNA using the immunoSEQ Assay, a bias-controlled multiplex PCR. In the original analysis: Within the assay, amplification of reference gene primers was used to estimate how many nucleated cells each sample contained. To quantify the absolute abundance of each unique TCRbeta CDR3 rearrangement, sequence reads were collapsed and filtered. For each sample, productive Simpson clonality was calculated as the square root of Simpson's diversity index across productive rearrangements. Sourced from immuneACCESS, this table was stored by TCRdb with only in-frame sequences that have V and J called. A share of the clones is absent; for the studies checked, an unresolved V gene accounts for under half, and the remainder has no known explanation. D and trimming come from the DNA, and the V and J calls and clone size come from that table. Present in this sample are 200,000 to 300,000 clones, around 85% of which were seen just once. Of the sample, 5% to 8% is held by the ten largest clones.

Whole blood was collected in K2EDTA tubes by collaborating institutions according to the institutions' own protocols. For TCRbeta analysis, collaborator samples were shipped as frozen whole blood, as isolated PBMCs, or as DNA extracted from either sample type. V and J lose 4 bases and 8 bases, and a span of 16 bases separates them. The CDR3 runs 14 amino acids, cysteine and phenylalanine included. Left in the record is the CDR3 DNA by itself, 42 bases read in frame from the first base. From a lookup of the germline V gene (reference sequence), CDR1 and CDR2 are SGHKS and YYEKEE. In the case of this clone: This clone's antigen is unknown. Per-nucleotide qualities are absent, and no much larger clonotype sits a single base away.

The source is a woman aged 60-75 years with active or convalescent COVID-19. Sequencing was done on a sample of peripheral blood. Here the chain combines TRBV5-5 and TRBJ2-4, and perhaps TRBD2 as D gene, on 5 matching bases. The CDR3 in this case is CASSLEFGGYIQYF. The nucleotide sequence reads TGTGCCAGCAGCCTTGAATTTGGCGGGTACATTCAGTACTTC.